Reported below is one T cell receptor (beta chain). The antigen remains undetermined. The data derive from a study of cytomegalovirus exposure and HLA in healthy donors. Study-level findings and limits: Most sequenced TCRs were rare (though some public TCRs occurred in many donors).

Trimming shortened V by 3 bases and J by 2 bases, and 12 bases separated the two germline ends. This CDR3 spans 14 amino acids. From germline, CDR1 is SGHTS and CDR2 YDEGEE. It was the roughly 110-subject validation cohort, separate from the roughly 700-subject first cohort, to which the donors belonged. Sequencing was performed with immunoSEQ multiplex PCR; in TCRdb, only in-frame clones are kept and a portion is missing. Seen here are more than 100,000 clones, 88% observed once, and the top ten hold roughly 6%. The chain is built from TRBV5-8 and TRBJ2-7; D ambiguous. This clonotype was sampled from a woman aged 18-29 years in good health and CMV-seropositive. Source material: PBMCs. CDR3 in DNA: TGTGCCAGCAGCTCTGCTGGTACGGCCTACGAGCAGTACTTC. This gives the protein CASSSAGTAYEQYF.